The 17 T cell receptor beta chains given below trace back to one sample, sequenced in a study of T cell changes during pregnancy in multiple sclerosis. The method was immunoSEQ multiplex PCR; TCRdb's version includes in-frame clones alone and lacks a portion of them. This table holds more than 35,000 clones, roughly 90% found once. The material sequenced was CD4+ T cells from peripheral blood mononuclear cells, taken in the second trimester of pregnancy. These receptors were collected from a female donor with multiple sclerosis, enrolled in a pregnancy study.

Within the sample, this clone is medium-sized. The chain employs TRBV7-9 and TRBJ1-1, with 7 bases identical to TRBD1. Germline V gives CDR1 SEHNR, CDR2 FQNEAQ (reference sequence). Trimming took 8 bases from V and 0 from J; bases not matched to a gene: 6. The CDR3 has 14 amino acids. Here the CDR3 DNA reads TGTGCCAGCCACTATACAGGGGTGAACACTGAAGCTTTCTTT. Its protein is CASHYTGVNTEAFF.

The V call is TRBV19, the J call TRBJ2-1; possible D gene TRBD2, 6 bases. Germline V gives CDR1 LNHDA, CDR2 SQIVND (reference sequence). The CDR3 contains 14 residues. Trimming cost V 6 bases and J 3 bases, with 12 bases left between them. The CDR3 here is CASSPGLSYNEQFF. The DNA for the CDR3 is TGTGCCAGTAGCCCGGGACTGAGCTACAATGAGCAGTTCTTC. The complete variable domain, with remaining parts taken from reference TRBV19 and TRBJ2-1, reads DGGITQSPKYLFRKEGQNVTLSCEQNLNHDAMYWYRQDPGQGLRLIYYSQIVNDFQKGDIAEGYSVSREKKESFPLTVTSAQKNPTAFYLCASSPGLSYNEQFFGPGTRLTVL.

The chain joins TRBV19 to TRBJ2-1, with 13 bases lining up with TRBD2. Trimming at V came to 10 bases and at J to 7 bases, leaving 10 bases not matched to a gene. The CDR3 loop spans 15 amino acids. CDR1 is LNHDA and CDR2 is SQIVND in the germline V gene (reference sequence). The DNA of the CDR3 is TGTGCCACTCGATGGACTAGCGGGAGCTGGAATGAGCAGTTCTTC. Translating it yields CATRWTSGSWNEQFF. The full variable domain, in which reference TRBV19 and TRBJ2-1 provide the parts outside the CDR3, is DGGITQSPKYLFRKEGQNVTLSCEQNLNHDAMYWYRQDPGQGLRLIYYSQIVNDFQKGDIAEGYSVSREKKESFPLTVTSAQKNPTAFYLCATRWTSGSWNEQFFGPGTRLTVL.

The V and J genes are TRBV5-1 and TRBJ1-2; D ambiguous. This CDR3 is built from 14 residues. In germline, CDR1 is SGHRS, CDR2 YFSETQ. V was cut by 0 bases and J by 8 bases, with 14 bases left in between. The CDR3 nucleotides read TGCGCCAGCAGCTTGGATTATTTCTCGGGAGGCTACACCTTC. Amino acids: CASSLDYFSGGYTF.

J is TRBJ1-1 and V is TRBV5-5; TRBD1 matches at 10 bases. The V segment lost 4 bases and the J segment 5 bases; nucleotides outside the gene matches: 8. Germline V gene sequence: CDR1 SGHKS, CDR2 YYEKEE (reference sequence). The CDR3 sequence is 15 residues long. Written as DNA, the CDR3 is TGTGCCAGCAGCCCTTGGGACAGGGGACAAACTGAAGCTTTCTTT. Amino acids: CASSPWDRGQTEAFF.

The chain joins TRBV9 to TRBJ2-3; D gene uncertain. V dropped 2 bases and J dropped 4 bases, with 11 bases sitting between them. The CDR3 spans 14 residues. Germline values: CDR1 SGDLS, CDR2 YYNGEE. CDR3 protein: CASSVDTRADTQYF. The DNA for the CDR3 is TGTGCCAGCAGCGTTGATACCCGGGCAGATACGCAGTATTTT.

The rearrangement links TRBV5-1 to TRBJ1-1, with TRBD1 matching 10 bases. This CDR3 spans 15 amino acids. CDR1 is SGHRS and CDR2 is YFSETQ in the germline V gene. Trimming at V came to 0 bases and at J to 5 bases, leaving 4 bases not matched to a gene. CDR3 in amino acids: CASSLVWTGGTEAFF. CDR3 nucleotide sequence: TGCGCCAGCAGCTTGGTGTGGACAGGGGGTACTGAAGCTTTCTTT.

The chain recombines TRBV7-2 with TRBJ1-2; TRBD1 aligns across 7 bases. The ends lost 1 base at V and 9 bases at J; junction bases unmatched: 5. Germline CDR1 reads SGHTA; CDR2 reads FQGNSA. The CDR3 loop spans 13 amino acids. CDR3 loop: CASSLDRGTSYTF. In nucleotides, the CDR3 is TGTGCCAGCAGCTTAGACAGGGGTACCAGCTACACCTTC.

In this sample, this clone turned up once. CDR3 loop: CASSLSDSTYGYTF. Here the CDR3 DNA reads TGTGCCAGCAGCCTCTCCGACAGCACCTATGGCTACACCTTC. V and J are TRBV5-5 and TRBJ1-2, with a tentative D call TRBD1 (5 bases). Germline CDR1 is SGHKS and CDR2 is YYEKEE (reference sequence). The CDR3 is 14 residues long. Trimming left V 4 bases short and J 4 bases short, with 14 bases between.

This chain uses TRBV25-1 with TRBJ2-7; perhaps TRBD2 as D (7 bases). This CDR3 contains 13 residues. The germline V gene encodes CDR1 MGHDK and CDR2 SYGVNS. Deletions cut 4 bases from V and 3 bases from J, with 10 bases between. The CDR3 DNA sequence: TGTGCCAGCAGTGCGGGGGGCGACTACGAGCAGTACTTC. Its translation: CASSAGGDYEQYF.

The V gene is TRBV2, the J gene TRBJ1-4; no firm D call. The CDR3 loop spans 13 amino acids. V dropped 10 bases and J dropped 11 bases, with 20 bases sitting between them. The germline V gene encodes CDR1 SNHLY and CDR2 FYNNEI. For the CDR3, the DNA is TGTGCCACCTCAGAAGACGGGAATGGGAAACTGTTTTTT. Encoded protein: CATSEDGNGKLFF.

The CDR3 DNA reads TGTGCCAGCAGCTTGACTACAATTTTAGCGGGGGGACACACAGATACGCAGTATTTT. Encoded protein: CASSLTTILAGGHTDTQYF. V is TRBV5-6 and J is TRBJ2-3, with TRBD2 matching over 10 bases. Germline CDR1 and CDR2: SGHDT and YYEEEE. The CDR3 is 19 amino acids. V lost 1 base to trimming and J lost 2 bases; unmatched junction nucleotides: 13.

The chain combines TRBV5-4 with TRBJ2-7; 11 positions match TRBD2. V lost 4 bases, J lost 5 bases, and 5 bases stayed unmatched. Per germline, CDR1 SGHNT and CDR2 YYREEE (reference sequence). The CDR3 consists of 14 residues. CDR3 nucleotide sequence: TGTGCCAGCAGCCCTACTAGCGGGAGAGACGAGCAGTACTTC. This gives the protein CASSPTSGRDEQYF.

This CDR3 reads CASSYMGQDTEAFF. CDR3 sequence (DNA): TGTGCCAGCAGTTACATGGGACAGGACACTGAAGCTTTCTTT. The genes are TRBV6-5 and TRBJ1-1, with 8 bases fitting TRBD1. V gave up 2 bases and J gave up 3 bases; unmatched junction bases: 2. CDR1 MNHEY and CDR2 SVGAGI come from the germline V gene. The CDR3 has 14 amino acids.

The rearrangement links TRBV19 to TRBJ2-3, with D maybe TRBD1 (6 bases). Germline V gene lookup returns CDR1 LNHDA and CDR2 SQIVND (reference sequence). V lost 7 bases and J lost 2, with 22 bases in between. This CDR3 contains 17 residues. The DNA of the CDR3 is TGTGCCAGTATGTCCCAGGGGTCCGCGTTTAACACAGATACGCAGTATTTT. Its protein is CASMSQGSAFNTDTQYF.

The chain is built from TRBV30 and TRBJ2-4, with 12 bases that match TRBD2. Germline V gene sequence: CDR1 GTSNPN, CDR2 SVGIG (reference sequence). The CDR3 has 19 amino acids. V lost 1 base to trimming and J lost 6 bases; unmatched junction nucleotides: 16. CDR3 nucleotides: TGTGCCTGGAGTGCCTCTTGGACTAGCGGGGCACTGATAAGAAACATTCAGTACTTC. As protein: CAWSASWTSGALIRNIQYF.

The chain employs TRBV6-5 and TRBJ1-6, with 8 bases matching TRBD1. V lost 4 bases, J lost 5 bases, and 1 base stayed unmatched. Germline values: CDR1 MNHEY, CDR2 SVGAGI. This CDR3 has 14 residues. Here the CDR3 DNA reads TGTGCCAGCAGTTCGGGACAGGATAATTCACCCCTCCACTTT. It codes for CASSSGQDNSPLHF.